This T cell receptor beta chain was identified during a study of identical twins. The V gene end was trimmed by 3 bases and the J gene end by 7 bases; junction bases not matched to a gene: 4. Germline V gene sequence: CDR1 SGDLS, CDR2 YYNGEE. The CDR3 is 14 residues long. Each CDR3 protein gets one entry after TCRdb re-called the 5' RACE reads with MiXCR. The sample shows some 1,600,000 distinct CDR3 sequences, about 32% of them seen only once. The receptor comes from a newborn girl in good health. Source material: cord blood. The chain employs TRBV9 and TRBJ1-6; 7 positions match TRBD1. The CDR3 reads CASSGGQLNSPLHF. The CDR3 nucleotides are TGTGCCAGCAGCGGGGGACAGCTCAATTCACCCCTCCACTTT.